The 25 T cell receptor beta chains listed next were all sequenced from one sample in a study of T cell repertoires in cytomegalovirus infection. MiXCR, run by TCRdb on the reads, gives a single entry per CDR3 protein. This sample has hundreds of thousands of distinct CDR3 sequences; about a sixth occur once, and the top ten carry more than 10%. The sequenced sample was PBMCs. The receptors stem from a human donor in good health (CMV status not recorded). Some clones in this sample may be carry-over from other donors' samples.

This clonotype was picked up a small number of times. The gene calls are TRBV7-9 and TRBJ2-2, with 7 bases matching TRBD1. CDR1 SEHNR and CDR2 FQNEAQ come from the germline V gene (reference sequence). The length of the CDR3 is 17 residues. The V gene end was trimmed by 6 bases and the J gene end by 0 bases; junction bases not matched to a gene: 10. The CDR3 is CASSSIGGSTNTGELFF. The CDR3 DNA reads TGTGCCAGCAGTTCTATAGGGGGCAGTACGAACACCGGGGAGCTGTTTTTT.

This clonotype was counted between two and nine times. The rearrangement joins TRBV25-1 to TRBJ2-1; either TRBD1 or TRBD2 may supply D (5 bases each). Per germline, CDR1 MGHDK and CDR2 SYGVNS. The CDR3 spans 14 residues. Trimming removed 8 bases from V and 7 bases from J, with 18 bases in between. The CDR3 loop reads CASSVGLAANEQFF. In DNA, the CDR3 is TGTGCCAGCTCCGTGGGGCTAGCCGCGAATGAGCAGTTCTTC. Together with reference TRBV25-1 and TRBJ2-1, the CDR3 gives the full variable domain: EADIYQTPRYLVIGTGKKITLECSQTMGHDKMYWYQQDPGMELHLIHYSYGVNSTEKGDLSSESTVSRIRTEHFPLTLESARPSHTSQYLCASSVGLAANEQFFGPGTRLTVL.

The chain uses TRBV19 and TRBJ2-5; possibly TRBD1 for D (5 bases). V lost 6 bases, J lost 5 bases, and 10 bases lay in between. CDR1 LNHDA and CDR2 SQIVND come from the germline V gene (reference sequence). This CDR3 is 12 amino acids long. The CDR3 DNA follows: TGTGCCAGTAGACAGGACGGGGAGACCCAGTACTTC. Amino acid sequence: CASRQDGETQYF.

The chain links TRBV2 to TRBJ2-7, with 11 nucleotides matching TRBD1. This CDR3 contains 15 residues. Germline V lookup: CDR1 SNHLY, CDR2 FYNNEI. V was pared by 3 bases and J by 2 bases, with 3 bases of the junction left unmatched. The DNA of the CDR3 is TGTGCCAGCAGTGATATGGGACAGGGGGCCTACGAGCAGTACTTC. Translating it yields CASSDMGQGAYEQYF.

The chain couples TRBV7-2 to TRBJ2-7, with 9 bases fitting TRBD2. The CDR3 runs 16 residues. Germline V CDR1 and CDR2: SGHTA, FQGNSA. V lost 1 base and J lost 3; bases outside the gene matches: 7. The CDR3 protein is CASSLVPLLAGYEQYF. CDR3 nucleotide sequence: TGTGCCAGCAGCTTAGTACCCTTACTAGCGGGCTACGAGCAGTACTTC.

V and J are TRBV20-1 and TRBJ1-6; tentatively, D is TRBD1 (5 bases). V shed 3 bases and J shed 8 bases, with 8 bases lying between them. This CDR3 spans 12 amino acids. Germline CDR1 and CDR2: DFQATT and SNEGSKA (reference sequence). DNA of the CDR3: TGCAGTGCTAGCGGGGGAGATTCACCCCTCCACTTT. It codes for CSASGGDSPLHF.

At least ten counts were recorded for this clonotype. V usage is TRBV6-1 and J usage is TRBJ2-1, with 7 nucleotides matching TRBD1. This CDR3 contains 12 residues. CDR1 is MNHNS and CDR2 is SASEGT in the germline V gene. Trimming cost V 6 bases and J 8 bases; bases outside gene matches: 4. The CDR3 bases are TGTGCCAGCAGGAAGACAGGGCATGAGCAGTTCTTC. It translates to CASRKTGHEQFF.

The CDR3 nucleotides read TGCGCCAGCAGCCAGACAAACAGGGTGTGGACTGAAGCTTTCTTT. Its protein product is CASSQTNRVWTEAFF. The genes are TRBV4-1 and TRBJ1-1; possible D gene TRBD1, 6 bases. Trimming took 3 bases from V and 5 from J, leaving 16 bases between them. The germline gives CDR1 MGHRA, CDR2 YSYEKL. The CDR3 length is 15 residues.

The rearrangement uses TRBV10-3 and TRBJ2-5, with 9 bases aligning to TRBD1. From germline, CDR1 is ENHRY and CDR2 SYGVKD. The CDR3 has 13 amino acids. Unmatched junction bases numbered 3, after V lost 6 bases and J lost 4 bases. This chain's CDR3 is CAIRQGAGETQYF. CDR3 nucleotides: TGTGCCATCAGACAGGGGGCGGGAGAGACCCAGTACTTC.

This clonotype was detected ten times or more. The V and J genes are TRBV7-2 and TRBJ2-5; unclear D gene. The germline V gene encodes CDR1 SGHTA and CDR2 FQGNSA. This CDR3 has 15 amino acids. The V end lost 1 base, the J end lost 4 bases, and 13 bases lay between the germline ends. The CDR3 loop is CASSLVGGDGETQYF. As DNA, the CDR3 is TGTGCCAGCAGCTTAGTAGGTGGGGATGGAGAGACCCAGTACTTC. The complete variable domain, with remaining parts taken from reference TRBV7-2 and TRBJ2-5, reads GAGVSQSPSNKVTEKGKDVELRCDPISGHTALYWYRQSLGQGLEFLIYFQGNSAPDKSGLPSDRFSAERTGGSVSTLTIQRTQQEDSAVYLCASSLVGGDGETQYFGPGTRLLVL.

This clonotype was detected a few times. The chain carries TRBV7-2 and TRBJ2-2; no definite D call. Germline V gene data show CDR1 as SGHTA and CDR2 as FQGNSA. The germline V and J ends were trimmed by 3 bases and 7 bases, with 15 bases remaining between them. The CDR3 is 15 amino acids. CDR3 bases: TGTGCCAGCAGCTTCGCCCAGGTGGCGGTCGGGGAGCTGTTTTTT. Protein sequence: CASSFAQVAVGELFF.

This CDR3 reads CASTTAGEAYNEQFF. DNA of the CDR3: TGTGCCAGCACAACGGCGGGTGAGGCCTACAATGAGCAGTTCTTC. The J gene is TRBJ2-1, the V gene TRBV6-6; D may be TRBD2 (5 bases). The CDR3 covers 15 residues. V lost 7 bases, J lost 2 bases, and 15 bases lay in between. Germline CDR1 is MNHNY and CDR2 is SVGAGI (reference sequence).

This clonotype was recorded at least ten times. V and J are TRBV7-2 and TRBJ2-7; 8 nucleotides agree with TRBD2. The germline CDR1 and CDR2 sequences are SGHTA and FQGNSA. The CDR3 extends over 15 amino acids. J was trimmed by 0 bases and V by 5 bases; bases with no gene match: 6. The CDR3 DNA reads TGTGCCAGCAGCGAAGAGCGGGGGCGCTCCTACGAGCAGTACTTC. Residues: CASSEERGRSYEQYF.

The CDR3: CASSVAGRSSYNEQFF. In nucleotides, the CDR3 is TGTGCCAGCAGCGTAGCGGGGAGGAGCTCCTACAATGAGCAGTTCTTC. V gene TRBV11-2 combines with J gene TRBJ2-1; TRBD2 matches at 8 bases. The germline V gene encodes CDR1 SGHAT and CDR2 FQNNGV. With V trimmed by 5 bases and J by 0 bases, 6 bases remained unmatched. This CDR3 is 16 amino acids long.

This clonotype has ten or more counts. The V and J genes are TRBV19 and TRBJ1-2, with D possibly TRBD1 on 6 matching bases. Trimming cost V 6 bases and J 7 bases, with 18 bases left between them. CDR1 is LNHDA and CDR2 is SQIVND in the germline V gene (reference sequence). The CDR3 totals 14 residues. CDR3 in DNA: TGTGCCAGTAGCCCCGGCCGGGGGGCAGGTGGCTACACCTTC. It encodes CASSPGRGAGGYTF. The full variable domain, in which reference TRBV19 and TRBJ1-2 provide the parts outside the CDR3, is DGGITQSPKYLFRKEGQNVTLSCEQNLNHDAMYWYRQDPGQGLRLIYYSQIVNDFQKGDIAEGYSVSREKKESFPLTVTSAQKNPTAFYLCASSPGRGAGGYTFGSGTRLTVV.

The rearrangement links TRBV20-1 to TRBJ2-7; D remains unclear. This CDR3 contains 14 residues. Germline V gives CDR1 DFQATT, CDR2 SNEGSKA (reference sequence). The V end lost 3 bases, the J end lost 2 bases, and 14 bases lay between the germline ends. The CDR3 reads CSARTTRKAYEQYF. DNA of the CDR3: TGCAGTGCTAGGACCACCCGGAAAGCCTACGAGCAGTACTTC.

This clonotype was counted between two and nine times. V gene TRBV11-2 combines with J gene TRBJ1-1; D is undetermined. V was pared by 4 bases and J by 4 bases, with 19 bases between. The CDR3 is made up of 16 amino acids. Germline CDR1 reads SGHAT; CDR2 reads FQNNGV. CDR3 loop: CASSSSRRETSTEAFF. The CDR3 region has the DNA TGTGCCAGCAGCTCATCTCGCCGCGAGACGAGCACTGAAGCTTTCTTT.

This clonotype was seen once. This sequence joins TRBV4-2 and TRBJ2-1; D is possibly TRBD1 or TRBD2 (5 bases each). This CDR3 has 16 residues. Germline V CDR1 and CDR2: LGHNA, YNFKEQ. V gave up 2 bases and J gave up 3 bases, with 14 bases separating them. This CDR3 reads CASSQPQGPSYNEQFF. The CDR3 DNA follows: TGTGCCAGCAGCCAACCTCAGGGACCGAGCTACAATGAGCAGTTCTTC.

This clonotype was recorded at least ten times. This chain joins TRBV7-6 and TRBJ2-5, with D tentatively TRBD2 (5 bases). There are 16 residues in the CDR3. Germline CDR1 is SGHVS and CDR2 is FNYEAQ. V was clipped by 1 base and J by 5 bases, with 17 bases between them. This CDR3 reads CASSLVRVPGGETQYF. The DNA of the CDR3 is TGTGCCAGCAGCTTAGTTAGGGTTCCCGGCGGGGAGACCCAGTACTTC.

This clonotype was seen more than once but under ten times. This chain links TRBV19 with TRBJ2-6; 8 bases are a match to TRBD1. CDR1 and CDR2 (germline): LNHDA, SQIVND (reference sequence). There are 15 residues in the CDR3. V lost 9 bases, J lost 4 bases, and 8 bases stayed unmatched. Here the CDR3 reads CASVTQGAGANVLTF. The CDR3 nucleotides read TGTGCCAGCGTTACCCAGGGGGCCGGGGCCAACGTCCTGACTTTC.

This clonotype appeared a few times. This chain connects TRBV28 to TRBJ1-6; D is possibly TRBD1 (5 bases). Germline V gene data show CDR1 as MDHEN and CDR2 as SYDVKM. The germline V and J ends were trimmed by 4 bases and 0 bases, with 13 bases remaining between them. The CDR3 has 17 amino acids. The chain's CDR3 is CASSSAVRGSYNSPLHF. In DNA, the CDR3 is TGTGCCAGCAGTTCTGCCGTAAGGGGCTCCTATAATTCACCCCTCCACTTT.

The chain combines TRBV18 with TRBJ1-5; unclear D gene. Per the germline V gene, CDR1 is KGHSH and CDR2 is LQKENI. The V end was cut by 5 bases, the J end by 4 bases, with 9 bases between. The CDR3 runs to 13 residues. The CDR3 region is CASSAGENQPQHF. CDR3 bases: TGTGCCAGCTCAGCTGGCGAGAATCAGCCCCAGCATTTT.

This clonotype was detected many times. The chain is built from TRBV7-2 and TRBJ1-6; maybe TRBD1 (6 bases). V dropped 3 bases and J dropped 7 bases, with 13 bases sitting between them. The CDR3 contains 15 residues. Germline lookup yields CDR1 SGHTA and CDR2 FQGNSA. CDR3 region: CASSFQGSLNSPLHF. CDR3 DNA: TGTGCCAGCAGCTTTCAGGGGTCGTTGAATTCACCCCTCCACTTT.

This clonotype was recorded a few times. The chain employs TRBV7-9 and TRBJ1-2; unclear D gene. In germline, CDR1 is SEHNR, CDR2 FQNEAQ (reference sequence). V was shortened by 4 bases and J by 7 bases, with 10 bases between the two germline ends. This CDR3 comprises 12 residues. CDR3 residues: CASSSTGRGYTF. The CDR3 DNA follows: TGTGCCAGCAGCTCGACCGGCCGTGGCTACACCTTC. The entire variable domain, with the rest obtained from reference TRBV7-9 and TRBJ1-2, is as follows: DTGVSQNPRHKITKRGQNVTFRCDPISEHNRLYWYRQTLGQGPEFLTYFQNEAQLEKSRLLSDRFSAERPKGSFSTLEIQRTEQGDSAMYLCASSSTGRGYTFGSGTRLTVV.

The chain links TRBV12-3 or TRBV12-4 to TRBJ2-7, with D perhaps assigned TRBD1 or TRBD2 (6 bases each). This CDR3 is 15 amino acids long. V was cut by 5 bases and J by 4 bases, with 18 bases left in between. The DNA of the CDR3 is TGTGCCAGCAGTCTAGGGTTGGGGGGCGTATACGAGCAGTACTTC. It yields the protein CASSLGLGGVYEQYF.